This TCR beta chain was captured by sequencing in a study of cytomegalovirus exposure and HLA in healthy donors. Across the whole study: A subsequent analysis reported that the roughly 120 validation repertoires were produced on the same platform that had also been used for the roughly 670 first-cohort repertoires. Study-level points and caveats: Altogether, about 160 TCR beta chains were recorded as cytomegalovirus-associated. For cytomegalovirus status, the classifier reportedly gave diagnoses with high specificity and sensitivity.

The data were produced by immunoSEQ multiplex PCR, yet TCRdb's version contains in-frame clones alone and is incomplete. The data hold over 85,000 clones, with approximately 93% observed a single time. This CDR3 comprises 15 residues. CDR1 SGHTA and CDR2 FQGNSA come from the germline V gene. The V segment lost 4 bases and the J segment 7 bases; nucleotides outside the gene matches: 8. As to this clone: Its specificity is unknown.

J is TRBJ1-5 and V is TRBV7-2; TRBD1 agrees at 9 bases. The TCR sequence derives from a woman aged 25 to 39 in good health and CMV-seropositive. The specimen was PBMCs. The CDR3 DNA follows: TGTGCCAGCAGCTATAAGACAGGGGGGGTCCAGCCCCAGCATTTT. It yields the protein CASSYKTGGVQPQHF. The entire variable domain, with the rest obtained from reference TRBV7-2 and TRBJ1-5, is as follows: GAGVSQSPSNKVTEKGKDVELRCDPISGHTALYWYRQSLGQGLEFLIYFQGNSAPDKSGLPSDRFSAERTGGSVSTLTIQRTQQEDSAVYLCASSYKTGGVQPQHFGDGTRLSIL.